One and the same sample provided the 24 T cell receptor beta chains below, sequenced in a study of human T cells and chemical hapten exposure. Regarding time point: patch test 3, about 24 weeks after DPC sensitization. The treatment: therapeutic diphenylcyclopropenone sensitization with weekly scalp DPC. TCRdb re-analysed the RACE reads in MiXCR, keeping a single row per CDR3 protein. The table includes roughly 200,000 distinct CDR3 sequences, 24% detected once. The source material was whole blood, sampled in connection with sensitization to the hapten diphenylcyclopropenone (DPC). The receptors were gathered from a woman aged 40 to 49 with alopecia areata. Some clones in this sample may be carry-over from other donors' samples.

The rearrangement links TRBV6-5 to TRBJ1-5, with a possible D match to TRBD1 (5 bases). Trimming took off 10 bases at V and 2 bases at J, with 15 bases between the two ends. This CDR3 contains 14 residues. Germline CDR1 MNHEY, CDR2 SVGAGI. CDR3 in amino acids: CATSRAGGNQPQHF. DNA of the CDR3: TGTGCCACCTCCAGGGCAGGTGGCAATCAGCCCCAGCATTTT.

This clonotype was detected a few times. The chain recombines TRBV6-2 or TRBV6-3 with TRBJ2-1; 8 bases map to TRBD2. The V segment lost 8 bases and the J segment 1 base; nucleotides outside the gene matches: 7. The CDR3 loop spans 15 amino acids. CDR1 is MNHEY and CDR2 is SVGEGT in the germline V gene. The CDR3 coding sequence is TGTGCCAGCCGAAACGGGAGGGGGTCCTACAATGAGCAGTTCTTC. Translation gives CASRNGRGSYNEQFF.

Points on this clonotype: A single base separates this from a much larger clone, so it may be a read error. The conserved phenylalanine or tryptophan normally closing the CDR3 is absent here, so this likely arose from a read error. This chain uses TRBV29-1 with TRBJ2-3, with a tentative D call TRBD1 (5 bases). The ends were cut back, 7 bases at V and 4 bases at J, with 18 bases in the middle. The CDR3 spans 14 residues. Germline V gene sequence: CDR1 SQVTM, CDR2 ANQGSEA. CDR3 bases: TGCAGCGCCTTCCTGCAGGGTATGGCAGATACGCAGTATCTT. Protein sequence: CSAFLQGMADTQYL.

In DNA form, the CDR3 reads TGTGCCTGGAGTAATCCGGGGAGTGAGCAGTTCTTC. This translates into CAWSNPGSEQFF. This rearrangement joins TRBV30 to TRBJ2-1; D perhaps matches TRBD2 (5 bases). This CDR3 has 12 residues. Germline V gene data show CDR1 as GTSNPN and CDR2 as SVGIG (reference sequence). Trimming removed 2 bases from V and 9 bases from J, with 11 bases in between. Using reference TRBV30 and TRBJ2-1 for the parts outside the CDR3, the full variable domain is SQTIHQWPATLVQPVGSPLSLECTVEGTSNPNLYWYRQAAGRGLQLLFYSVGIGQISSEVPQNLSASRPQDRQFILSSKKLLLSDSGFYLCAWSNPGSEQFFGPGTRLTVL.

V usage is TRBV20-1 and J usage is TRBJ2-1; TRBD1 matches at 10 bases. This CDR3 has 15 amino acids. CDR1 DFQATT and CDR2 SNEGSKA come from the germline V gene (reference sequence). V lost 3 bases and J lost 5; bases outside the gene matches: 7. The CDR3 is CSASRWGQGNNEQFF. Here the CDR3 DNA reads TGCAGTGCTAGTCGTTGGGGACAGGGGAACAATGAGCAGTTCTTC.

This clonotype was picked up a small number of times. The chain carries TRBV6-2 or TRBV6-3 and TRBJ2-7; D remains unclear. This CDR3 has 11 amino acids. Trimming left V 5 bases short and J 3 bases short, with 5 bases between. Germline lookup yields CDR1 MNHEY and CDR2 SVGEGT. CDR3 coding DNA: TGTGCCAGCAGTCCCTACTACGAGCAGTACTTC. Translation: CASSPYYEQYF.

Written as DNA, the CDR3 is TGCAGTGCCGGGACAGTGAACACTGAAGCTTTCTTT. Encoded protein: CSAGTVNTEAFF. J is TRBJ1-1 and V is TRBV20-1; TRBD1 matches at 7 bases. Germline V lookup: CDR1 DFQATT, CDR2 SNEGSKA (reference sequence). The J segment lost 0 bases and the V segment lost 6 bases, leaving 1 base of the junction unmatched. The CDR3 is 12 residues long.

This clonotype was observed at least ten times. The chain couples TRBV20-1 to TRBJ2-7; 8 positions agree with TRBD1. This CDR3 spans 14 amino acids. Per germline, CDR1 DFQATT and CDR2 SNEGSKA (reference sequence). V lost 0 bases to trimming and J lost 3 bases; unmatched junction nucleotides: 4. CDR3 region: CSARDGTGLYEQYF. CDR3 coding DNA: TGCAGTGCTAGAGATGGGACAGGCCTCTACGAGCAGTACTTC.

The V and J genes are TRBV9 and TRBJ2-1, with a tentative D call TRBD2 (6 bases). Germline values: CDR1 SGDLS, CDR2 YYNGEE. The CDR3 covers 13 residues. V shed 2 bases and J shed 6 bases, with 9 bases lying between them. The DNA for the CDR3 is TGTGCCAGCAGCGTCTGGGGAGGCAATGAGCAGTTCTTC. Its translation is CASSVWGGNEQFF.

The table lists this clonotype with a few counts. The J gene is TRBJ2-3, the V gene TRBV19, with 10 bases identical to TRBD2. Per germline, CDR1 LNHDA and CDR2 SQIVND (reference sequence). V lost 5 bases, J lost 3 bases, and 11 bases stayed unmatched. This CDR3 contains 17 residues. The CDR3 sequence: CASSDLSGTSATDTQYF. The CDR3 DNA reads TGTGCCAGTAGTGACTTGTCCGGGACTAGCGCGACAGATACGCAGTATTTT.

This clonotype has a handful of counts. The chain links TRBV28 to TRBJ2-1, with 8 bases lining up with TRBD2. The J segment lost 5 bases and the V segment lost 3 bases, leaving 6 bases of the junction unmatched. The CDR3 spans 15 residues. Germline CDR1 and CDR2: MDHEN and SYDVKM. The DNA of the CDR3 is TGTGCCAGCAGTTTGAGCTCACTAGCGGACAATGAGCAGTTCTTC. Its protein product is CASSLSSLADNEQFF. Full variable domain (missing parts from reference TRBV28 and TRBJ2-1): DVKVTQSSRYLVKRTGEKVFLECVQDMDHENMFWYRQDPGLGLRLIYFSYDVKMKEKGDIPEGYSVSREKKERFSLILESASTNQTSMYLCASSLSSLADNEQFFGPGTRLTVL.

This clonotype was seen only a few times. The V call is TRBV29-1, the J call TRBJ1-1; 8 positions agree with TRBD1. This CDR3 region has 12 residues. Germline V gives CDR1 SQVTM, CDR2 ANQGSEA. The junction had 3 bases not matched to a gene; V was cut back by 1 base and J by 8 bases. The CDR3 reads CSVEGRGREAFF. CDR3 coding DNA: TGCAGCGTTGAAGGCAGGGGGCGCGAAGCTTTCTTT.

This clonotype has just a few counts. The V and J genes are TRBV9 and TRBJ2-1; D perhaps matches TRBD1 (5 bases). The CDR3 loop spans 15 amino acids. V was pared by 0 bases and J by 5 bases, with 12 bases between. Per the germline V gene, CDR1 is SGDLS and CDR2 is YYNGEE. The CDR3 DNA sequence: TGTGCCAGCAGCGTAGACCTGGGGCCGAACAATGAGCAGTTCTTC. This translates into CASSVDLGPNNEQFF.

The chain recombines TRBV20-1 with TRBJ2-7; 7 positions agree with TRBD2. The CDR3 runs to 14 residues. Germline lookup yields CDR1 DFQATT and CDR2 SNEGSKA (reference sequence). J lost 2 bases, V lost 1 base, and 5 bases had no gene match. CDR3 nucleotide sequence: TGCAGTGCTAGAGTTCGGGGAGGGGCCTACGAGCAGTACTTC. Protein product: CSARVRGGAYEQYF.

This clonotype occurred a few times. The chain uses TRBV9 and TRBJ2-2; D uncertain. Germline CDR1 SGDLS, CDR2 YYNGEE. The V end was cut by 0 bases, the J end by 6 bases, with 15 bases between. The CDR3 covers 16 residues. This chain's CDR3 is CASSVDPKAPSGELFF. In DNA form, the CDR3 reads TGTGCCAGCAGCGTAGACCCGAAAGCACCCTCCGGGGAGCTGTTTTTT.

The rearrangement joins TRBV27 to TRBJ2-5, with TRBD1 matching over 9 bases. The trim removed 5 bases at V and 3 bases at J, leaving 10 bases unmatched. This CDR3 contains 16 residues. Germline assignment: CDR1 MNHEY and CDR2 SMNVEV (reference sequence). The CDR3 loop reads CASSKQGAGREETQYF. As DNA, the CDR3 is TGTGCCAGCAGTAAACAGGGGGCGGGGCGGGAAGAGACCCAGTACTTC.

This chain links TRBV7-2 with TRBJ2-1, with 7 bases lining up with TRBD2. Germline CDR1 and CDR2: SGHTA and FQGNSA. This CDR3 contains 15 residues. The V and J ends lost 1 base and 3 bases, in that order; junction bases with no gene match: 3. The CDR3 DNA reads TGTGCCAGCAGCTTAGGTGGGACTAACTACAATGAGCAGTTCTTC. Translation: CASSLGGTNYNEQFF.

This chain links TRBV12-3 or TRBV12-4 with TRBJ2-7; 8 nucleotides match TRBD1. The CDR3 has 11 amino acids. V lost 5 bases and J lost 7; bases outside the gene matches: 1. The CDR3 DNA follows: TGTGCCAGCAGTGACAGGGGAGAGCAGTACTTC. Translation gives CASSDRGEQYF.

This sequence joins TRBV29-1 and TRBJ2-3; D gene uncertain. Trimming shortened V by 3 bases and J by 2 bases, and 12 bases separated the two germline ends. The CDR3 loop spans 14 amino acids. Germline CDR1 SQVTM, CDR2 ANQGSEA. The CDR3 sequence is CSVDVTAVTDTQYF. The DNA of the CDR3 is TGCAGCGTTGATGTAACAGCCGTCACAGATACGCAGTATTTT.

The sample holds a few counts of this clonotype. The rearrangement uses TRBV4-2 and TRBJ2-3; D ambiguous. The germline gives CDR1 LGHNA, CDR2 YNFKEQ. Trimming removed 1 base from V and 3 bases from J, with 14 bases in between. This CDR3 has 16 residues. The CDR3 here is CASSQGSGLGTDTQYF. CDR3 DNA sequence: TGTGCCAGCAGCCAAGGCTCCGGGCTTGGGACAGATACGCAGTATTTT.

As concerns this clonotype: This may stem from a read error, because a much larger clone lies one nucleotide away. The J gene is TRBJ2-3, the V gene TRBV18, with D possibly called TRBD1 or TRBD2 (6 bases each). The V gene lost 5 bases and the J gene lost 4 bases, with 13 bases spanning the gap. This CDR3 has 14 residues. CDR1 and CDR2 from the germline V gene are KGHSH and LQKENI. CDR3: CASSAGHHADTQYF. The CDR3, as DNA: TGTGCCAGCTCAGCGGGACACCACGCAGATACGCAGTATTTT. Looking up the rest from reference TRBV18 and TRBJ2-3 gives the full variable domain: NAGVMQNPRHLVRRRGQEARLRCSPMKGHSHVYWYRQLPEEGLKFMVYLQKENIIDESGMPKERFSAEFPKEGPSILRIQQVVRGDSAAYFCASSAGHHADTQYFGPGTRLTVL.

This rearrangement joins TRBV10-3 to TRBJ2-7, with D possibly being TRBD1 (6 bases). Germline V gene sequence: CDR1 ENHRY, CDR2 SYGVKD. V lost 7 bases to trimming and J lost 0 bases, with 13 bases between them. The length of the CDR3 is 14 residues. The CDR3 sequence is CAINAGTNSYEQYF. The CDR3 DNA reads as TGTGCCATCAATGCAGGGACAAACTCCTACGAGCAGTACTTC.

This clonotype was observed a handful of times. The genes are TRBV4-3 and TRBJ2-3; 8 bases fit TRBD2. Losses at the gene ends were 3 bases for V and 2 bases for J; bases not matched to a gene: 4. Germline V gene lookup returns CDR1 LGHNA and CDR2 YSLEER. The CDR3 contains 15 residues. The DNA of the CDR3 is TGCGCCAGCAGCCAGAGCGGGAGCACCACAGATACGCAGTATTTT. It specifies CASSQSGSTTDTQYF.

Written as DNA, the CDR3 is TGTGCAGCGACAGGGGCAGAAGCTGGGGCCAACGTCCTGACTTTC. Residues: CAATGAEAGANVLTF. The V call is TRBV28, the J call TRBJ2-6; 8 bases agree with TRBD1. Germline CDR1 is MDHEN and CDR2 is SYDVKM. The CDR3 consists of 15 residues.